This T cell receptor (beta chain) was captured by sequencing in a study of regulatory T cells in long-lasting Graves disease. Study context: Over 5 years on antithyroid drugs plus positive TSH receptor antibodies marked Graves' disease as persistent.

Overall study results and limits: TCR diversity was lower in persistent Graves' patients than in newly diagnosed ones.

This clonotype was recorded many times. Antigen: not known. Time point defined: persistent/refractory GD, antithyroid drugs over 5 years with positive TRAb. With RNA extracted from PBMCs as input, the TCR library was made. Graves' disease diagnosis followed American Thyroid Association guidelines. Patients hailed from an endocrinology department in Xi'an, China. With iRepertoire HTBI primers and Arm-PCR of CDR3 regions, TCR beta libraries were built. TCRdb passed the multiplex PCR reads through MiXCR, listing each CDR3 protein once. The sample shows about 470,000 distinct CDR3 sequences, 20% to 25% of them seen only once. Germline V gene data show CDR1 as SGHTA and CDR2 as FQGNSA. CDR3 length: 13 residues. After removal of 6 bases from V and 2 bases from J, the junction contained 4 bases not matched to a gene.

Source: peripheral blood mononuclear cells (PBMCs), taken when the disease was refractory, from a patient treated with antithyroid drugs. The sequence came from a female donor with Graves disease. The V and J genes are TRBV7-2 and TRBJ2-7; 7 positions agree with TRBD2. The CDR3 region is CASSMGGAYEQYF. CDR3 sequence (DNA): TGTGCCAGCAGTATGGGGGGGGCCTACGAGCAGTACTTC.